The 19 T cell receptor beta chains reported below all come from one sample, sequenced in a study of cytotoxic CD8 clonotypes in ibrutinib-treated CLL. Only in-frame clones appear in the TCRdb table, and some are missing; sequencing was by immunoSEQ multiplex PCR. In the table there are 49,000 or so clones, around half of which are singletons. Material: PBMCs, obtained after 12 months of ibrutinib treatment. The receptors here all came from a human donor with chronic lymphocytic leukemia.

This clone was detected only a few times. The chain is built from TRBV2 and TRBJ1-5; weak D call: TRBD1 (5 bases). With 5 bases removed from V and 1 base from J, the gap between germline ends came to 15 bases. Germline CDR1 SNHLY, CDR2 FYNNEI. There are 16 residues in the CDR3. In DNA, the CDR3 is TGTGCCAGCAGTAATGAGGCAGGGCACAGCAATCAGCCCCAGCATTTT. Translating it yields CASSNEAGHSNQPQHF.

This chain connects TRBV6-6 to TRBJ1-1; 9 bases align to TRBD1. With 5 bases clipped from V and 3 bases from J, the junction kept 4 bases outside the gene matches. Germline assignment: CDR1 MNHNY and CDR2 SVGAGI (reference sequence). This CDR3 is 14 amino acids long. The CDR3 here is CASSMGQGYTEAFF. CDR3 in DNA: TGTGCCAGCAGTATGGGACAGGGTTACACTGAAGCTTTCTTT.

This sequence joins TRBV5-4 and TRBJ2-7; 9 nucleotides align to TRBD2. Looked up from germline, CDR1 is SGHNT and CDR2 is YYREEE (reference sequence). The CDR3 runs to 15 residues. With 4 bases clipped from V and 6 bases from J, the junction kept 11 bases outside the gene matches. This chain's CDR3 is CASSGAGTSNVEQYF. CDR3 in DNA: TGTGCCAGCAGCGGGGCCGGGACTAGCAACGTCGAGCAGTACTTC.

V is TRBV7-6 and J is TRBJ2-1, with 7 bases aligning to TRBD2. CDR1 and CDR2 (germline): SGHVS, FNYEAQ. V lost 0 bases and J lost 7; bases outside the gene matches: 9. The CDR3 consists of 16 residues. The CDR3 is CASSLALRGVGNEQFF. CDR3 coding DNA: TGTGCCAGCAGCTTAGCGCTTCGGGGGGTAGGTAATGAGCAGTTCTTC.

CDR3 nucleotide sequence: TGTGCCAGCAGTGAATCGGGGACAGGAGGTTATGAAAAACTGTTTTTT. Translated: CASSESGTGGYEKLFF. The V gene is TRBV25-1, the J gene TRBJ1-4; 8 bases map to TRBD1. The CDR3 has 16 residues. The J segment lost 6 bases and the V segment lost 1 base, leaving 7 bases of the junction unmatched. Germline V gene data show CDR1 as MGHDK and CDR2 as SYGVNS.

The CDR3 spells CASSLTLNTEAFF. CDR3 in DNA: TGTGCCAGCAGCTTGACATTGAACACTGAAGCTTTCTTT. This rearrangement joins TRBV11-3 to TRBJ1-1; D is ambiguous. Germline lookup yields CDR1 SGHNT and CDR2 YENEEA. Trimming removed 3 bases at V and 0 bases at J, with 5 bases between. The CDR3 is 13 amino acids.

CDR3 protein: CASSKPRGTTSTEAFF. CDR3 nucleotide sequence: TGTGCCAGTAGTAAGCCCAGGGGGACTACTTCCACTGAAGCTTTCTTT. This chain links TRBV19 with TRBJ1-1; 7 nucleotides align to TRBD1. Germline CDR1 and CDR2: LNHDA and SQIVND (reference sequence). This CDR3 is 16 amino acids long. V shed 4 bases, J shed 4 bases, and the junction held 12 bases outside the gene matches.

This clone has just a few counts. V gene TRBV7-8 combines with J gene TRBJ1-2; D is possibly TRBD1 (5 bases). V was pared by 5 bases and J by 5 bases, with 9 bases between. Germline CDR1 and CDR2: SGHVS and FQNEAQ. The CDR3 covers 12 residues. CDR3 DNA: TGTGCCAGCAGCCCAGGGAGTTATGGCTACACCTTC. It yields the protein CASSPGSYGYTF.

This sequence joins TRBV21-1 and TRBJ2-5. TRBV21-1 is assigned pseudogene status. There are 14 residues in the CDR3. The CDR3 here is CASSKRDLKKTQYF. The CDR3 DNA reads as TGTGCCAGCAGCAAACGGGACCTAAAAAAGACCCAGTACTTC.

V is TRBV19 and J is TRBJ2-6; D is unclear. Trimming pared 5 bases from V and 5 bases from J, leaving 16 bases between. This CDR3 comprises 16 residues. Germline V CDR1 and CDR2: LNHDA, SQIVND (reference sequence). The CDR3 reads CASSGKSQSRANVLTF. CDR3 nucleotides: TGTGCCAGTAGTGGGAAATCACAAAGTCGGGCCAACGTCCTGACTTTC.

The CDR3 DNA is TGCAGCGTTGAAACTAGCGGGAGATACGAGCAGTACTTC. Its translation: CSVETSGRYEQYF. The genes are TRBV29-1 and TRBJ2-7, with 11 positions matching TRBD2. The junction had 1 base not matched to a gene; V was cut back by 2 bases and J by 4 bases. Germline CDR1 SQVTM, CDR2 ANQGSEA. This CDR3 is 13 amino acids long.

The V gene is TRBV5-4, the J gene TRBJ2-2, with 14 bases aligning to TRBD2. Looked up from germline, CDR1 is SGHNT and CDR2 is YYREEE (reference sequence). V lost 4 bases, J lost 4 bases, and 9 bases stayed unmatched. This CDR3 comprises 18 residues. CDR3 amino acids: CASSPGLAGVKSTGELFF. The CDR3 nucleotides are TGTGCCAGCAGCCCGGGACTAGCGGGAGTGAAGAGCACCGGGGAGCTGTTTTTT.

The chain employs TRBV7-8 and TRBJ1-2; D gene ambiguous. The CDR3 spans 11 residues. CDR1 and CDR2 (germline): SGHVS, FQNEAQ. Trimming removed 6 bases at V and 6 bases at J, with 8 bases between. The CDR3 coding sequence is TGTGCCAGCAGACCCGTAGATGGCTACACCTTC. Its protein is CASRPVDGYTF.

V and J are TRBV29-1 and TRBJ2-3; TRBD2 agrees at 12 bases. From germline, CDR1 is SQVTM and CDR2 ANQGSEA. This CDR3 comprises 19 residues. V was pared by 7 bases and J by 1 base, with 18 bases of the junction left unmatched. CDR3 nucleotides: TGCAGCGCAGAGGGGCTAGCGGGAGGGCCAAGTCCTGGCACAGATACGCAGTATTTT. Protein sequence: CSAEGLAGGPSPGTDTQYF.

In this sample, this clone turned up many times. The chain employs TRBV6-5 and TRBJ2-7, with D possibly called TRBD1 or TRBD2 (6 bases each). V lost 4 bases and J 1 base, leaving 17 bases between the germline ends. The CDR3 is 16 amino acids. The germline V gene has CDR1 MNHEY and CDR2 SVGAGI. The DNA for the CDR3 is TGTGCCAGCAGTTTATTCATCGGGGGCATGTCCTACGAGCAGTACTTC. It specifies CASSLFIGGMSYEQYF.

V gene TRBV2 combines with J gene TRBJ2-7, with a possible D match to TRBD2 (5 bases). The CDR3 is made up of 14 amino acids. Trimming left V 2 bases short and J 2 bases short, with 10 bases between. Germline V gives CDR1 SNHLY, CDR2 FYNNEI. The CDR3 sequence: CASSERSGTYEQYF. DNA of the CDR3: TGTGCCAGCAGTGAAAGGTCGGGGACCTACGAGCAGTACTTC.

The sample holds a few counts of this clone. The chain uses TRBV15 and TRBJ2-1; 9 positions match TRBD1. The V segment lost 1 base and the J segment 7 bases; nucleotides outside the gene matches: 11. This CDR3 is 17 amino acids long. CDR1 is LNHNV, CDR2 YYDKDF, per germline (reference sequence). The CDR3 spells CATSRGGETGGWNEQFF. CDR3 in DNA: TGTGCCACCAGCAGAGGAGGGGAGACAGGGGGATGGAATGAGCAGTTCTTC.

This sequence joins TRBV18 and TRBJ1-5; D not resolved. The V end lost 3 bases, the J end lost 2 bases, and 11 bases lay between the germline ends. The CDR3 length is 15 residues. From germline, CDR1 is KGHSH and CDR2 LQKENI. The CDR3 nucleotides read TGTGCCAGCTCACCCAACTGGGTCGGCAATCAGCCCCAGCATTTT. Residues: CASSPNWVGNQPQHF.

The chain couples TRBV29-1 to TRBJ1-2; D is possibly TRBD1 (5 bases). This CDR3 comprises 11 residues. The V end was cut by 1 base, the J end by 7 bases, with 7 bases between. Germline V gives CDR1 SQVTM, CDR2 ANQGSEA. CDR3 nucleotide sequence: TGCAGCGTTGAAGGGGGGAGTGGCTACACCTTC. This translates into CSVEGGSGYTF.